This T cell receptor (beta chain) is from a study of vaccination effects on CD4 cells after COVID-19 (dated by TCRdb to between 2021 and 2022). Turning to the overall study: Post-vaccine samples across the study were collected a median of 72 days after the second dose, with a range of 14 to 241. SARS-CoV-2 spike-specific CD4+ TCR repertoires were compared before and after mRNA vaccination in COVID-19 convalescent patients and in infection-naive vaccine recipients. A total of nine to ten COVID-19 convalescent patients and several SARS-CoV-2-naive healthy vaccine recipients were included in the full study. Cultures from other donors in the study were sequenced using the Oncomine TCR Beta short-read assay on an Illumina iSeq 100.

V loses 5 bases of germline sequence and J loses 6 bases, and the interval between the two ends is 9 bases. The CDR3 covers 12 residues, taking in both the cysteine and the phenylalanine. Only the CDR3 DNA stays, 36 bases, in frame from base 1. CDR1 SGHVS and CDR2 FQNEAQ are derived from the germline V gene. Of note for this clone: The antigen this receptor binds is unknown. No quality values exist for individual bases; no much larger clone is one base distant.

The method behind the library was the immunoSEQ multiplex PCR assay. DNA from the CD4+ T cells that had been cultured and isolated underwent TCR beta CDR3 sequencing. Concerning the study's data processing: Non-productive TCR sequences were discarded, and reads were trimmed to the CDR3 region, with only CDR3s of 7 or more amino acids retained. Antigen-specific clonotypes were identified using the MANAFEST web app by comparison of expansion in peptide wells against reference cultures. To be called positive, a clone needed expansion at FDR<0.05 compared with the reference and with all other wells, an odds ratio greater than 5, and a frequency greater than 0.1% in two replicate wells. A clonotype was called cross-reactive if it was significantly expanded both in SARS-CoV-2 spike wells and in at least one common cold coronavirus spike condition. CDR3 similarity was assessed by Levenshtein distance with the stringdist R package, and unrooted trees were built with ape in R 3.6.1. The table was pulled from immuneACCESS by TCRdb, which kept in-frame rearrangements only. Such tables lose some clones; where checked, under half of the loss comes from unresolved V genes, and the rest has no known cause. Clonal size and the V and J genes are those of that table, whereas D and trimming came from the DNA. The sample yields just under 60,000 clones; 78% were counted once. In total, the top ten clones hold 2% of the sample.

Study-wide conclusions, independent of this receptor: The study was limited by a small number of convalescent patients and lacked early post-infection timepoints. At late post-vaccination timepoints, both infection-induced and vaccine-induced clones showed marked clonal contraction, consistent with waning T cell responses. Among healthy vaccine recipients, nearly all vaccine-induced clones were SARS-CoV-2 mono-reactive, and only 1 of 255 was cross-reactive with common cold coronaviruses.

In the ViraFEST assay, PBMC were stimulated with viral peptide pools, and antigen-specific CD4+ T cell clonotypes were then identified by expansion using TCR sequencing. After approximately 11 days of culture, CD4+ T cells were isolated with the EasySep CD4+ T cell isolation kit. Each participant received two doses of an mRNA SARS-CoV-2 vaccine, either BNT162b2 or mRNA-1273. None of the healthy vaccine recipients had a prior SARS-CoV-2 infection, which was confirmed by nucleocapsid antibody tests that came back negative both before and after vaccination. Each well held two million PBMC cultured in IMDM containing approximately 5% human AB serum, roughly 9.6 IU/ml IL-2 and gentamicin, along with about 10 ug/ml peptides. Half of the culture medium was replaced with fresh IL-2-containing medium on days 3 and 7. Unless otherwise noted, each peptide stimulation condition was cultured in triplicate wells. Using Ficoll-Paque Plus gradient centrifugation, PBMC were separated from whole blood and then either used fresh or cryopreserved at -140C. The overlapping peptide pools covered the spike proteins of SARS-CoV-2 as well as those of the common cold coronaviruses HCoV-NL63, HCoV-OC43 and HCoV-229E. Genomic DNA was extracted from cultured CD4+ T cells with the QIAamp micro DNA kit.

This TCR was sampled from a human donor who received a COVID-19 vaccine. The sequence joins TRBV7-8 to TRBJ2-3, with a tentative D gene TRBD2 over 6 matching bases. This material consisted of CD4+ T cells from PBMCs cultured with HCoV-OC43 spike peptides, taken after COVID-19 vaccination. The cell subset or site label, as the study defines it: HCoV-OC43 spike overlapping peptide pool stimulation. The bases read TGTGCCAGCAGCGACCGGGGGGATACGCAGTATTTT. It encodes CASSDRGDTQYF. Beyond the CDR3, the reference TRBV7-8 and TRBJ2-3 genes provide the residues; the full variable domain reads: GAGVSQSPRYKVAKRGQDVALRCDPISGHVSLFWYQQALGQGPEFLTYFQNEAQLDKSGLPSDRFFAERPEGSVSTLKIQRTQQEDSAVYLCASSDRGDTQYFGPGTRLTVL.